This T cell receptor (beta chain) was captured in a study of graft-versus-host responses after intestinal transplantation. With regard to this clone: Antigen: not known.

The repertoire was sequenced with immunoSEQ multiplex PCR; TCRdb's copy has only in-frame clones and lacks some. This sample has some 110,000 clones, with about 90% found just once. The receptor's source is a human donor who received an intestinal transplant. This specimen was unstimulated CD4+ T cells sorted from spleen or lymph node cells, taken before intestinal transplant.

CDR3: CASSLGEETQYF. In nucleotides, the CDR3 is TGCGCCAGCAGCCTGGGAGAGGAGACCCAGTACTTC. The rearrangement uses TRBV5-1 and TRBJ2-5; possibly TRBD2 for D (5 bases). Germline V gene lookup returns CDR1 SGHRS and CDR2 YFSETQ. V dropped 4 bases and J dropped 5 bases, with 9 bases sitting between them. The CDR3 is 12 residues long.